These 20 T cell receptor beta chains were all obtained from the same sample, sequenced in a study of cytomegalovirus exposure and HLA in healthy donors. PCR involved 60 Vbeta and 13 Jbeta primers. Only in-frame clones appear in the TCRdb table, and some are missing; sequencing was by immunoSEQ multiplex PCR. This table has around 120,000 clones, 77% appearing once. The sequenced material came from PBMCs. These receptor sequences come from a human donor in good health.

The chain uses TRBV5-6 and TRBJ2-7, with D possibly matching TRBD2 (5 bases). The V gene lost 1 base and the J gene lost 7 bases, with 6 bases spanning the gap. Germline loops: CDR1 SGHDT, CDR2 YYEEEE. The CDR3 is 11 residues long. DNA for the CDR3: TGTGCCAGCAGCTTGACGGGGGAGCAGTACTTC. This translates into CASSLTGEQYF.

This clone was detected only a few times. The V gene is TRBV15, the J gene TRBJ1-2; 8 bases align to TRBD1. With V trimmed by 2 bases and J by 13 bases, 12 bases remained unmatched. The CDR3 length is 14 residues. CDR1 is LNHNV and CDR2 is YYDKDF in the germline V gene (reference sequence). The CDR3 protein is CATSRPGTGVPATF. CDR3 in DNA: TGTGCCACCAGCAGACCCGGGACAGGCGTTCCAGCCACCTTC. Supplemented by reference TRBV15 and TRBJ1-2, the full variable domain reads DAMVIQNPRYQVTQFGKPVTLSCSQTLNHNVMYWYQQKSSQAPKLLFHYYDKDFNNEADTPDNFQSRRPNTSFCFLDIRSPGLGDTAMYLCATSRPGTGVPATFGSGTRLTVV.

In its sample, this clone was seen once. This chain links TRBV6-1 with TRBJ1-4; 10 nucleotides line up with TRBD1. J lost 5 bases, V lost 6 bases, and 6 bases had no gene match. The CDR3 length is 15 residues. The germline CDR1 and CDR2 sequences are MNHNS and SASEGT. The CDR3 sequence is CASRAETGGNEKLFF. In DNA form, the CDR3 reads TGTGCCAGCAGAGCTGAGACAGGGGGCAATGAAAAACTGTTTTTT.

The CDR3 DNA follows: TGTGCCAGCAGAAGCCAGGGGAGGGACCTTCAGCCCCAGCATTTT. Protein: CASRSQGRDLQPQHF. The chain couples TRBV6-1 to TRBJ1-5; maybe TRBD1 (6 bases). The germline V gene has CDR1 MNHNS and CDR2 SASEGT. V lost 6 bases and J lost 6, with 18 bases in between. There are 15 residues in the CDR3.

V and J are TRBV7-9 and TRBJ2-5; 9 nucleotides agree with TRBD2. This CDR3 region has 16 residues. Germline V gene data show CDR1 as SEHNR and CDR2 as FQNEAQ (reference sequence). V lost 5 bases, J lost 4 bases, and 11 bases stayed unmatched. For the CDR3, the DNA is TGTGCCAGCAGCCCCCGGCTAGCGGGGCTGGCAGAGACCCAGTACTTC. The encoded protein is CASSPRLAGLAETQYF.

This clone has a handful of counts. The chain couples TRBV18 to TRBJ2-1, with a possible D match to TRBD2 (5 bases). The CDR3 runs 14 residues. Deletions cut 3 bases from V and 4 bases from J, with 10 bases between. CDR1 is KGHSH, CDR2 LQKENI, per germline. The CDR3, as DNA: TGTGCCAGCTCACCCGGGGTGGGTTACAATGAGCAGTTCTTC. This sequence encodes CASSPGVGYNEQFF.

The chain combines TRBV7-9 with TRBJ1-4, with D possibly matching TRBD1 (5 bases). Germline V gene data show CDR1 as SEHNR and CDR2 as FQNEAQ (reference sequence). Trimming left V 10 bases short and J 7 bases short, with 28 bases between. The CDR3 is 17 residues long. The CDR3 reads CATEDIYLTLVGEKLFF. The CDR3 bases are TGTGCCACCGAGGACATCTACCTAACCTTGGTTGGTGAAAAACTGTTTTTT.

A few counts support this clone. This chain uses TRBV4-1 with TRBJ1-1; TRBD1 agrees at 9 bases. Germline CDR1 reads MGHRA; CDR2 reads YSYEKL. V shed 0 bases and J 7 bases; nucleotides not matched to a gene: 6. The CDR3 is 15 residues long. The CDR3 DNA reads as TGCGCCAGCAGCCAAGATCCACAGGGGGCGCGTGAAGCTTTCTTT. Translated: CASSQDPQGAREAFF.

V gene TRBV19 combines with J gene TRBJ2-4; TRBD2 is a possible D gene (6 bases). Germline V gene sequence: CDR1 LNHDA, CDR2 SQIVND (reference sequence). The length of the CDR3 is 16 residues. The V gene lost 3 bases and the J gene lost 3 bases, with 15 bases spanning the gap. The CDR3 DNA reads TGTGCCAGTAGTATGGGGGGTTCGGGGAGCAAAAACATTCAGTACTTC. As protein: CASSMGGSGSKNIQYF.

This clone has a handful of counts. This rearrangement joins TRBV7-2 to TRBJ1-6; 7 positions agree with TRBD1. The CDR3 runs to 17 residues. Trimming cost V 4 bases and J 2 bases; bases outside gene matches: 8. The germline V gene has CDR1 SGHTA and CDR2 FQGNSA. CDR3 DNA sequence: TGTGCCAGCAGCTCCCCCCCTGGACAGGCCTATAATTCACCCCTCCACTTT. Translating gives CASSSPPGQAYNSPLHF.

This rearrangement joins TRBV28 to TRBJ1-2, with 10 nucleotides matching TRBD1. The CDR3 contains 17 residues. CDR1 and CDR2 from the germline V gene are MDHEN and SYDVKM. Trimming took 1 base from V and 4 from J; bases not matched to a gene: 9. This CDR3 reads CASSLSVARTGGYGYTF. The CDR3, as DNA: TGTGCCAGCAGTTTATCCGTGGCCCGGACAGGGGGCTATGGCTACACCTTC.

Written as DNA, the CDR3 is TGTGCCATCAGTGATACGGTACGGGTGAACACTGAAGCTTTCTTT. It specifies CAISDTVRVNTEAFF. This chain uses TRBV10-3 with TRBJ1-1, with D unresolved. The germline V gene has CDR1 ENHRY and CDR2 SYGVKD. The CDR3 length is 15 residues. V lost 3 bases and J lost 0, with 11 bases in between.

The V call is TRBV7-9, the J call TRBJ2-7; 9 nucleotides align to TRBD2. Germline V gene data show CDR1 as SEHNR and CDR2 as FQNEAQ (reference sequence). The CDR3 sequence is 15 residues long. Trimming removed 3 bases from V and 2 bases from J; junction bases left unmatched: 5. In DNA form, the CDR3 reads TGTGCCAGCAGCTTCCCGGGACTAGCCCCCTACGAGCAGTACTTC. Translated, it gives CASSFPGLAPYEQYF.

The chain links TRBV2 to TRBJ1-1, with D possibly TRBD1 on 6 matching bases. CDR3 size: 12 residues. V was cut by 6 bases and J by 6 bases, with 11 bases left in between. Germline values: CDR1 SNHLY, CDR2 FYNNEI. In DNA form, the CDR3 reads TGTGCCAGCAGGCAGGGGTTGGCTGAAGCTTTCTTT. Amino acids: CASRQGLAEAFF.

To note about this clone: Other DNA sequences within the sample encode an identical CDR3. CDR3 nucleotide sequence: TGCGCCAGCAGCCAAGACCCCGGACAGATCTATAATTCACCCCTCCACTTT. Amino acid sequence: CASSQDPGQIYNSPLHF. This rearrangement joins TRBV4-1 to TRBJ1-6, with D tentatively TRBD1 (6 bases). V was clipped by 0 bases and J by 3 bases, with 12 bases between them. The CDR3 runs to 17 residues. Germline V gene sequence: CDR1 MGHRA, CDR2 YSYEKL.

The CDR3 coding sequence is TGTGCCAGCAGCCCTTCACTAGCGGGAGTTTCCTACGAGCAGTACTTC. It codes for CASSPSLAGVSYEQYF. The rearrangement links TRBV5-4 to TRBJ2-7, with 11 bases identical to TRBD2. The germline CDR1 and CDR2 sequences are SGHNT and YYREEE (reference sequence). V lost 4 bases to trimming and J lost 1 base; unmatched junction nucleotides: 7. The CDR3 is made up of 16 amino acids.

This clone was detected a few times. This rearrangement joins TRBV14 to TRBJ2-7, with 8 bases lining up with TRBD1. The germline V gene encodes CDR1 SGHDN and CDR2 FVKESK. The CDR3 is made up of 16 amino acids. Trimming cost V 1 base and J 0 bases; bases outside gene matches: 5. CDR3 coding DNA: TGTGCCAGCAGCCAAGGGCGGACAGGGAGCTCCTACGAGCAGTACTTC. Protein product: CASSQGRTGSSYEQYF.

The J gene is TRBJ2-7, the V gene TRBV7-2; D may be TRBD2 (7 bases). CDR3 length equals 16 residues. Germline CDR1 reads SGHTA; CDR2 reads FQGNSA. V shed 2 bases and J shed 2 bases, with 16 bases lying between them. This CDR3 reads CASSLWGGLEPYEQYF. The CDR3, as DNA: TGTGCCAGCAGCTTATGGGGGGGCTTGGAGCCCTACGAGCAGTACTTC. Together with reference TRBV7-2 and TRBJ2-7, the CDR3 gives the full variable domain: GAGVSQSPSNKVTEKGKDVELRCDPISGHTALYWYRQSLGQGLEFLIYFQGNSAPDKSGLPSDRFSAERTGGSVSTLTIQRTQQEDSAVYLCASSLWGGLEPYEQYFGPGTRLTVT.

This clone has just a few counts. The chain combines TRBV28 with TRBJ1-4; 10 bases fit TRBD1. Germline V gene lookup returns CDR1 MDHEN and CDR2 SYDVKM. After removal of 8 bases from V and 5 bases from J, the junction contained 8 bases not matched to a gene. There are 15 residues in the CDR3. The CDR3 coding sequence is TGTGCCAGCTTCCCTGGGGGACAGGGGAATGAAAAACTGTTTTTT. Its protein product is CASFPGGQGNEKLFF.

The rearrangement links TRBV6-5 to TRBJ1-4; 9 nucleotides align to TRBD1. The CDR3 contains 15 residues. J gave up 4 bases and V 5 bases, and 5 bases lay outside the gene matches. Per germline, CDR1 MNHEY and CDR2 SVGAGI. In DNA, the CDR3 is TGTGCCAGCAGTGGAACGGACAGGGGTAATGAAAAACTGTTTTTT. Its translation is CASSGTDRGNEKLFF.